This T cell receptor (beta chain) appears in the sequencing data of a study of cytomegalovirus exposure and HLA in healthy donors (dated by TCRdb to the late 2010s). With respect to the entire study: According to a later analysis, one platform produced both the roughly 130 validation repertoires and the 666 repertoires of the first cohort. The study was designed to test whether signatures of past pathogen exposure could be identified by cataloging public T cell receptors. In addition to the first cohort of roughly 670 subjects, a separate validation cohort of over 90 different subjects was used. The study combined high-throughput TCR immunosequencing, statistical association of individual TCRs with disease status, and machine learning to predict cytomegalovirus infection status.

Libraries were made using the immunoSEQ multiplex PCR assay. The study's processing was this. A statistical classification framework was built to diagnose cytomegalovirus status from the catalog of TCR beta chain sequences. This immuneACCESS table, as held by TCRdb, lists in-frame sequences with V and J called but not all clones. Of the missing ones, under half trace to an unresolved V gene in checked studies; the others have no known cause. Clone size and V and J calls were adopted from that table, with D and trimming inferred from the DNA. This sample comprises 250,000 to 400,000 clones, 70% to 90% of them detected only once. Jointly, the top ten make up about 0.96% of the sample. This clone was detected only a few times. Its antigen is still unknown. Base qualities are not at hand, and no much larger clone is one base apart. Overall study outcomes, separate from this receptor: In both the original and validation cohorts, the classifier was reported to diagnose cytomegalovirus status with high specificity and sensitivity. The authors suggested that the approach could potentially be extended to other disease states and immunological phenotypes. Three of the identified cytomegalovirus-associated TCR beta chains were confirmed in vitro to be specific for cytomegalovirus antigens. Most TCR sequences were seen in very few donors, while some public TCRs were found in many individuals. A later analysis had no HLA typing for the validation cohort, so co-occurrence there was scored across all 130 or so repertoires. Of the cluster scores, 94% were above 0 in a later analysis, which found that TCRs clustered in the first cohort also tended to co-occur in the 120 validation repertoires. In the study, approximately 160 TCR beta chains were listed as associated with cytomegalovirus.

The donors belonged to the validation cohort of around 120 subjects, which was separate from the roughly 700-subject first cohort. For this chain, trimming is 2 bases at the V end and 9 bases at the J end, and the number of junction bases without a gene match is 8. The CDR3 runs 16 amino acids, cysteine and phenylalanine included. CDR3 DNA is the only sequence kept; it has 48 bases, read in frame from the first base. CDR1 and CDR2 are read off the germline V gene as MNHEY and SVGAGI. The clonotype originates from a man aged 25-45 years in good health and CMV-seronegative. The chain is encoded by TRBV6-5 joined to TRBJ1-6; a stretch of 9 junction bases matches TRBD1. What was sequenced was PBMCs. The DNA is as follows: TGTGCCAGCAGTTACGGCGGGACAGGGTCAGGTTCACCCCTCCACTTT. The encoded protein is CASSYGGTGSGSPLHF.